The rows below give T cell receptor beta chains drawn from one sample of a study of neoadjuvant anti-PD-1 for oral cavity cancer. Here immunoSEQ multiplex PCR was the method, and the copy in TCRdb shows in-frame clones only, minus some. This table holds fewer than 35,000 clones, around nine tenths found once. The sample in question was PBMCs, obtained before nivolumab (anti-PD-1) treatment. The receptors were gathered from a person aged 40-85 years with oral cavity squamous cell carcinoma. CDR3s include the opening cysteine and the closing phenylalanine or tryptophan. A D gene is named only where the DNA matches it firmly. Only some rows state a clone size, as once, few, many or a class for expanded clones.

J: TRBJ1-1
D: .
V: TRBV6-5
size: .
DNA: TGTGCCAGCAGTCTGACAGGTCTCCATGAAGCTTTCTTT
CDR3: CASSLTGLHEAFF

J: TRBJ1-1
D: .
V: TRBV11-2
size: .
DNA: TGTGCCAGCAGCTTAACGACAGGCCGGGGAGGGTTCACTGAAGCTTTCTTT
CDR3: CASSLTTGRGGFTEAFF

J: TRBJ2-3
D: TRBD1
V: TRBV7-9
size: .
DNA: TGTGCCAGCAGCCTGGGACAGGGGTCCACAGATACGCAGTATTTT
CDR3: CASSLGQGSTDTQYF

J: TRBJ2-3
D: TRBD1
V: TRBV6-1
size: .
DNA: TGTGCCAGCAGTGAAGTGAAGGGACAGGGCACAGATACGCAGTATTTT
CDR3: CASSEVKGQGTDTQYF

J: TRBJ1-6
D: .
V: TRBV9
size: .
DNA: TGTGCCAGCAGCGTAGCAGACCTGGGTTCACCCCTCCACTTT
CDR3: CASSVADLGSPLHF

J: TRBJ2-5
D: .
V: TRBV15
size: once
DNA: TGTGCCACCAGCAGGAACAGGGTAGGAGAGACCCAGTACTTC
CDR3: CATSRNRVGETQYF

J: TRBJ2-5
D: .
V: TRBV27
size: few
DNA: TGTGCCAGCAGTTTACGGCCCAGAGAGACCCAGTACTTC
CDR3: CASSLRPRETQYF

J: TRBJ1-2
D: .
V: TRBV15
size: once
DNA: TGTGCCACCAGCAGAGAGGGTTATGGCTACACCTTC
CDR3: CATSREGYGYTF

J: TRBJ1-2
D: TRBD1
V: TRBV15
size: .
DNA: TGTGCCACCAGCAGAGAGGGACAGGGGGTCTATGGCTACACCTTC
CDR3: CATSREGQGVYGYTF

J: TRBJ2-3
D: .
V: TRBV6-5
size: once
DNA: TGTGCCAGCAAGGGGCAGGCGGATACGCAGTATTTT
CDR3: CASKGQADTQYF

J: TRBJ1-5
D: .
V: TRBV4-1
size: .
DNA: TGCGCCAGCAGCCAAGGCCGATTGACAGGCGGGAATCAGCCCCAGCATTTT
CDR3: CASSQGRLTGGNQPQHF

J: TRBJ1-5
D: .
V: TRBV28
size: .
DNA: TGTGCCAGCAGTTTCCAGGGCCTAAGCAATCAGCCCCAGCATTTT
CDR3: CASSFQGLSNQPQHF

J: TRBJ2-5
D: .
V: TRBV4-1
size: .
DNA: TGCGCCAGCAGTCGAACCGGGATGCCCCAAGAGACCCAGTACTTC
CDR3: CASSRTGMPQETQYF

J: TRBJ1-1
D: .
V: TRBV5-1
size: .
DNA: TGCGCCAGCAGCTTGGGAACTAACACTGAAGCTTTCTTT
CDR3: CASSLGTNTEAFF

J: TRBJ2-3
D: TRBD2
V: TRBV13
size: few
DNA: TGTGCCAGCACTTCGGACTCCCGGGGGGCAGATACGCAGTATTTT
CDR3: CASTSDSRGADTQYF

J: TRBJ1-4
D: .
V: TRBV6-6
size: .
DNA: TGTGCCAGCATTCCAACCAGGGGTCCTAATGAAAAACTGTTTTTT
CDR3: CASIPTRGPNEKLFF

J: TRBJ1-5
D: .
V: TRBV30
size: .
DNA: TGTGCCTGGAGTGTACGTGGGGGCCGACAGCCCCAGCATTTT
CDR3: CAWSVRGGRQPQHF

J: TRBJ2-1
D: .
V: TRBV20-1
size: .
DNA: TGCAGTGCTGCAGGGGAGCAGTTCTTC
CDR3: CSAAGEQFF

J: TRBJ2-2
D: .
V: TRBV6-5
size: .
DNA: TGTGCCAGCAGTTACGGCAGGGCCACCGGGGAGCTGTTTTTT
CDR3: CASSYGRATGELFF

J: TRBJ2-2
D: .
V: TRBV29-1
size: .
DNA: TGCAGCGTTCTGGAACAGGCGAACACCGGGGAGCTGTTTTTT
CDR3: CSVLEQANTGELFF

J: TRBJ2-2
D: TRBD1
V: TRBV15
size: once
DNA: TGTGCCACCGGAGACAGGGCTGGAAAAACCGGGGAGCTGTTTTTT
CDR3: CATGDRAGKTGELFF

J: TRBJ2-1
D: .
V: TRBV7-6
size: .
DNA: TGTGCCAGCAGCTTTGGGCAGGGATGGAGTGGGAATGAGCAGTTCTTC
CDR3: CASSFGQGWSGNEQFF

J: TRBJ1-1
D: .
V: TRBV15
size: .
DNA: TGTGCCACCAGCAGAGATCGTAGGGCGGCTGAAGCTTTCTTT
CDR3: CATSRDRRAAEAFF

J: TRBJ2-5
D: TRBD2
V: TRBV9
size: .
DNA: TGTGCCAGCAGCGTTAGCGGGGGGGCTTGGGAGACCCAGTACTTC
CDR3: CASSVSGGAWETQYF

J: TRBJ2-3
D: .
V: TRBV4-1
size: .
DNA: TGCGCCAGCAGCCCTGGTATGGGAGCGAGCACAGATACGCAGTATTTT
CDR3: CASSPGMGASTDTQYF

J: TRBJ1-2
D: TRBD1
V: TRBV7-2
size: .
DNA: TGTGCCAGCAGCTTAGCGGGACAGGGCCGGGGCTACACCTTC
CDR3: CASSLAGQGRGYTF

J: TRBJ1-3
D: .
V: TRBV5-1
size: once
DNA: TGCGCCAGCAGCGAAGGGACAAACTCTGGAAACACCATATATTTT
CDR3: CASSEGTNSGNTIYF

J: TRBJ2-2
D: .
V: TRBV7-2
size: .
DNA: TGTGCCAGCAGCTTGGGCAGGGGGGAGACCGGGGAGCTGTTTTTT
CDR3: CASSLGRGETGELFF

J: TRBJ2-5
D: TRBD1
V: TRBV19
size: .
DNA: TGTGCCAGTAGTTACAGGGGGAAAGAGACCCAGTACTTC
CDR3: CASSYRGKETQYF

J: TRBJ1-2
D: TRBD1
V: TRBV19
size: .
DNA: TGTGCCAGTAGTCCTCCCGACAGGGTGCAGGGCTACACCTTC
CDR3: CASSPPDRVQGYTF

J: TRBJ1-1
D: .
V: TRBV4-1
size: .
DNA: TGCGCCAGCAGCCAAGAGACGTCCCGGACTGAAGCTTTCTTC
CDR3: CASSQETSRTEAFF

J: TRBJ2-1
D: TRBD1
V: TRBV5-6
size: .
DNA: TGTGCCAGCATAGTTGGACAGGGAGTTTACAATGAGCAGTTCTTC
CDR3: CASIVGQGVYNEQFF

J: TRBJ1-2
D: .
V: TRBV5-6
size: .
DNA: TGTGCCAGCAGCACCGACAGTGACAGTTTCTATGGCTACACCTTC
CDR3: CASSTDSDSFYGYTF

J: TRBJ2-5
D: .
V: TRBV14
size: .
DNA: TGTGCCAGCAGCCAAAACCGACGCGACCAAGAGACCCAGTACTTC
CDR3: CASSQNRRDQETQYF

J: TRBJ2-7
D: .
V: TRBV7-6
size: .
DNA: TGTGCCAGCAGCTTAGTCGACGAGGATGGGGGCAGCGAGCAGTACTTC
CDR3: CASSLVDEDGGSEQYF

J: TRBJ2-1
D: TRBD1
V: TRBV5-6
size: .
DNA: TGTGCCAGCAGCCCACAGGGGTCTCTCTACAATGAGCAGTTCTTC
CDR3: CASSPQGSLYNEQFF

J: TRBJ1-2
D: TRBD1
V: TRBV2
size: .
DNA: TGTGCCAGCACTCAAGGGGTAGGGGGCGTCTATGGCTACACCTTC
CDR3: CASTQGVGGVYGYTF

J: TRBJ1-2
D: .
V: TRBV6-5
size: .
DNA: TGTGCCAGCAGTTCCAGAAGGACAGTTCACTATGGCTACACCTTC
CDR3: CASSSRRTVHYGYTF